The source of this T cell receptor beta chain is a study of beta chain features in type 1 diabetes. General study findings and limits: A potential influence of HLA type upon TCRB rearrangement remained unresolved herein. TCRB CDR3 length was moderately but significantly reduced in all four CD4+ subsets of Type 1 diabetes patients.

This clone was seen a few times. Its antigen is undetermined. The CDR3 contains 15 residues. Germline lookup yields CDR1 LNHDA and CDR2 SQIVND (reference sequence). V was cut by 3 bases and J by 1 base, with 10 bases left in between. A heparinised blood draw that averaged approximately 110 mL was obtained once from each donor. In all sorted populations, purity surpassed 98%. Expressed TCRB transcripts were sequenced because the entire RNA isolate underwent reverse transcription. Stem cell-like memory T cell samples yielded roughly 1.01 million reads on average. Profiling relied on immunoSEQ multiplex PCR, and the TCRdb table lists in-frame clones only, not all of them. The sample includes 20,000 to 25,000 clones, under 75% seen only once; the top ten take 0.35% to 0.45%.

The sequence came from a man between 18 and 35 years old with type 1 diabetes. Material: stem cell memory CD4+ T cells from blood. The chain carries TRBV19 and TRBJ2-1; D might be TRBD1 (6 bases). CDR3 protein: CASSMDSTSYNEQFF. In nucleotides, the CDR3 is TGTGCCAGTAGTATGGACAGTACTTCCTACAATGAGCAGTTCTTC.